This T cell receptor beta chain was sequenced for a study of control samples from healthy donors and cancer patients. Germline assignment: CDR1 MNHNS and CDR2 SASEGT. The CDR3 length is 16 residues. Trimming left V 6 bases short and J 2 bases short, with 19 bases between. Generated by immunoSEQ multiplex PCR, the TCRdb table keeps only in-frame clones and is missing some. The sample has roughly 130,000 clones; 75% to 95% are singletons. This sequence joins TRBV6-1 and TRBJ1-2, with no clear D. This clonotype was obtained from a man between 18 and 29 years old in good health. Sequenced: blood. The CDR3 here is CASREQASDPNYGYTF. In DNA form, the CDR3 reads TGTGCCAGCAGAGAACAAGCGTCTGACCCAAACTATGGCTACACCTTC.